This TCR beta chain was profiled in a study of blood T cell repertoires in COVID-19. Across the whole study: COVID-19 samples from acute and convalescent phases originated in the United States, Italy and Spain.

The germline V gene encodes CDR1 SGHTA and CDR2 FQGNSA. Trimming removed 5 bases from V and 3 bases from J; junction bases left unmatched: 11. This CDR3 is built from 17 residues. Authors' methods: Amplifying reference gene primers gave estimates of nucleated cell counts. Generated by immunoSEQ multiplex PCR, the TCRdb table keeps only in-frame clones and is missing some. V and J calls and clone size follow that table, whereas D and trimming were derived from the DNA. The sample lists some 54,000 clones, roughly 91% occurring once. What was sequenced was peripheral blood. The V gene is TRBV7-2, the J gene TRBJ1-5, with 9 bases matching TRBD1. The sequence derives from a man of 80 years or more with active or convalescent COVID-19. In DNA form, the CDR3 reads TGTGCCAGCAGCGCCCTCCCCGGACAGGGGCTCAATCAGCCCCAGCATTTT. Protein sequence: CASSALPGQGLNQPQHF.